The rows below give T cell receptor beta chains drawn from one sample of a study of regulatory T cells in long-lasting Graves disease. Using its own MiXCR run on the multiplex PCR reads, TCRdb lists one record per CDR3 protein. The sample has under 450,000 distinct CDR3 sequences; over 9.5% are singletons. These data were also reused for a study on T cells in Graves' hyperthyroidism and ophthalmopathy.

The sample in question was peripheral blood mononuclear cells (PBMCs), obtained at new diagnosis, from a patient treated with antithyroid drugs. The source of these receptors is a woman aged 18-29 years with Graves disease. The CDR3 runs from the conserved cysteine through the conserved F or W. A D gene is named only where the DNA matches it firmly. Clone sizes are given selectively: once, few, many, or a class where the clone is expanded.

NA	many	TRBJ2-3	TRBV11-3	CASSLAGGKSTDTQYF	TGTGCCAGCAGCTTAGCAGGGGGGAAAAGCACAGATACGCAGTATTTT
NA	few	TRBJ1-1	TRBV19	CASRLRTAANTEAFF	TGTGCCAGTAGACTGAGGACAGCGGCGAACACTGAAGCTTTCTTT
TRBD2	NA	TRBJ2-1	TRBV20-1	CSASALLAGFTDEQFF	TGCAGTGCTAGCGCCCTCCTAGCGGGATTTACCGATGAGCAGTTCTTC
NA	NA	TRBJ2-5	TRBV11-1	CASSLSPGIQETQYF	TGTGCCAGCAGCTTAAGTCCGGGGATCCAAGAGACCCAGTACTTC
TRBD2	many	TRBJ2-1	TRBV6-2/TRBV6-3	CASSLAGVQGNEQFF	TGTGCCAGCAGCTTAGCGGGGGTGCAAGGGAATGAGCAGTTCTTC
NA	many	TRBJ2-3	TRBV5-1	CASSLGEDTQYF	TGCGCCAGCAGCTTGGGGGAAGATACGCAGTATTTT
TRBD2	many	TRBJ2-1	TRBV10-1	CASSGGNEQFF	TGCGCCAGCAGCGGGGGGAATGAGCAGTTCTTC
TRBD2	few	TRBJ2-7	TRBV6-1	CASSPLAAGAPGGVYEQYF	TGTGCCAGCAGCCCCCTCGCGGCGGGAGCTCCGGGGGGGGTGTACGAGCAGTACTTC
TRBD2	many	TRBJ2-7	TRBV7-9	CASSLSLAGGNEQYF	TGTGCCAGCAGCTTATCCCTAGCGGGAGGCAACGAGCAGTACTTC
TRBD1	few	TRBJ2-5	TRBV25-1	CASSDWDRGNQETQYF	TGTGCCAGCAGTGATTGGGACAGGGGGAATCAAGAGACCCAGTACTTC